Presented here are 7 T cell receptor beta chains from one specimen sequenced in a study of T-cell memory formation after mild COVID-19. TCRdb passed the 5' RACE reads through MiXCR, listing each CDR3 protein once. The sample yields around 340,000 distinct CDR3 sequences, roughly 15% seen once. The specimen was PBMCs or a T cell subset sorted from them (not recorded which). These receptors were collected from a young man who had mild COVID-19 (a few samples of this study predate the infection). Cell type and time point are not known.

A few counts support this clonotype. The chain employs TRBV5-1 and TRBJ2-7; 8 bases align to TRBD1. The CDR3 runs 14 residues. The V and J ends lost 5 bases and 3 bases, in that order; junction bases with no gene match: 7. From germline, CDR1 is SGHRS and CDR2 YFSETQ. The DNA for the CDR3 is TGCGCCAGCAGTCTCGGGGGACAGGACTACGAGCAGTACGTC. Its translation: CASSLGGQDYEQYV.

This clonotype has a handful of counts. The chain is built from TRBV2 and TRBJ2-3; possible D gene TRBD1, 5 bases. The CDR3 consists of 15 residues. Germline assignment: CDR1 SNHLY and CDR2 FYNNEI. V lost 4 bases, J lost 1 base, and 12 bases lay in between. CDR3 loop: CASSAGIGGTDTQYF. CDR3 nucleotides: TGTGCCAGCAGTGCAGGGATTGGCGGCACAGATACGCAGTATTTT. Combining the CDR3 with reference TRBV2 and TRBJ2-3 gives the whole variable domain EPEVTQTPSHQVTQMGQEVILRCVPISNHLYFYWYRQILGQKVEFLVSFYNNEISEKSEIFDDQFSVERPDGSNFTLKIRSTKLEDSAMYFCASSAGIGGTDTQYFGPGTRLTVL.

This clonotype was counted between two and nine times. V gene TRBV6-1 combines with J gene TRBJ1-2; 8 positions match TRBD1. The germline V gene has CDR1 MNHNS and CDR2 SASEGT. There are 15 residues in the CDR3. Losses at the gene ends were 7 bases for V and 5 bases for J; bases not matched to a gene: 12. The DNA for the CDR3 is TGTGCCAGCACCGAAATCGGGACAGGAGGATATGGCTACACCTTC. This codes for CASTEIGTGGYGYTF.

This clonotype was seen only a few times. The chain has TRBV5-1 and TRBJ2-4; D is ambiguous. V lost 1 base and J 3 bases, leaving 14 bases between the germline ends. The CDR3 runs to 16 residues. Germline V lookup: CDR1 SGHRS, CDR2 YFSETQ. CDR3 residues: CASSLTGLLGKNIQYF. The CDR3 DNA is TGCGCCAGCAGCTTGACCGGGCTCCTAGGCAAAAACATTCAGTACTTC. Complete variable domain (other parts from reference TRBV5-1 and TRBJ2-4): KAGVTQTPRYLIKTRGQQVTLSCSPISGHRSVSWYQQTPGQGLQFLFEYFSETQRNKGNFPGRFSGRQFSNSRSEMNVSTLELGDSALYLCASSLTGLLGKNIQYFGAGTRLSVL.

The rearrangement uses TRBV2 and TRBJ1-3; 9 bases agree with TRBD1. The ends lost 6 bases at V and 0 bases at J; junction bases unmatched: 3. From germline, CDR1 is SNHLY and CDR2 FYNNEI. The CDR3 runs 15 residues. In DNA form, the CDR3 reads TGTGCCAGCAGAGCGGACAGGGGCTCTGGAAACACCATATATTTT. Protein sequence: CASRADRGSGNTIYF.

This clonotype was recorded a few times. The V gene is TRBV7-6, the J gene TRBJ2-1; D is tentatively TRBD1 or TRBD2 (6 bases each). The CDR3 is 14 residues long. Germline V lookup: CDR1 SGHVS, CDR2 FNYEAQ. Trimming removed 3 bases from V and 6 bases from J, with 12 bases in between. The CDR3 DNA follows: TGTGCCAGCAGCTTCGGGGGCCCGGGCAATGAGCAGTTCTTC. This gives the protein CASSFGGPGNEQFF.

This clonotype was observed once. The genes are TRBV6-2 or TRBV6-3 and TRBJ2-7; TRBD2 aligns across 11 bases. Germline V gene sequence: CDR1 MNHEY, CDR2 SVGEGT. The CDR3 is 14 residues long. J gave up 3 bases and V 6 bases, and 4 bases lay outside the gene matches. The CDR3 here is CASRPLAGGYEQYF. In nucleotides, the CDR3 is TGTGCCAGCAGGCCTCTAGCGGGGGGCTACGAGCAGTACTTC.